These 29 T cell receptor beta chains were sequenced from one sample in a study of CD8+CD57+ T cells in acquired aplastic anemia. The study profiled TCR beta VDJ and CDR3 using genomic DNA as template. TCRdb reprocessed the reads with MiXCR, giving one entry per CDR3 protein. Of more than 100,000 distinct CDR3 sequences listed, 48% are singletons. Sample: sorted CD4+, CD8+, or CD8+CD57+ T cells (not recorded which) from PBMCs. Source of these receptors: a human donor in good health, serving as a control.

The chain uses TRBV7-9 and TRBJ2-1; D may be TRBD2 (5 bases). V was clipped by 5 bases and J by 5 bases, with 7 bases between them. This CDR3 region has 12 residues. CDR1 is SEHNR, CDR2 FQNEAQ, per germline (reference sequence). The DNA for the CDR3 is TGTGCCAGCAGCCTGAGGGACAATGAGCAGTTCTTC. Its translation: CASSLRDNEQFF.

The chain employs TRBV20-1 and TRBJ2-3, with 13 positions matching TRBD2. CDR1 is DFQATT, CDR2 SNEGSKA, per germline (reference sequence). This CDR3 has 17 residues. The V and J ends lost 6 bases and 0 bases, in that order; junction bases with no gene match: 9. In DNA, the CDR3 is TGCAGTGCACGACTAGCGGGGGGCCAGGGAAGCACAGATACGCAGTATTTT. Translated, it gives CSARLAGGQGSTDTQYF.

V and J are TRBV20-1 and TRBJ2-5, with D unclear. The CDR3 spans 13 residues. The ends were cut back, 2 bases at V and 2 bases at J, with 9 bases in the middle. CDR1 and CDR2 (germline): DFQATT, SNEGSKA (reference sequence). The CDR3 region has the DNA TGCAGTGCTAGATCGGACGGTCAAGAGACCCAGTACTTC. As protein: CSARSDGQETQYF.

The genes are TRBV19 and TRBJ2-3, with a possible D match to TRBD2 (6 bases). Trimming left V 4 bases short and J 0 bases short, with 17 bases between. This CDR3 is built from 17 residues. Germline V CDR1 and CDR2: LNHDA, SQIVND (reference sequence). CDR3 bases: TGTGCCAGTAGTACTTACCGACTAGTCTTTAGCACAGATACGCAGTATTTT. Protein sequence: CASSTYRLVFSTDTQYF.

This chain connects TRBV24-1 to TRBJ2-3, with TRBD2 matching over 7 bases. Germline V gives CDR1 KGHDR, CDR2 SFDVKD. V lost 5 bases and J lost 3; bases outside the gene matches: 4. The CDR3 is 14 amino acids. The CDR3 DNA follows: TGTGCCACCAGTGGGGGGGGTGGTACAGATACGCAGTATTTT. Protein product: CATSGGGGTDTQYF.

The CDR3 spells CASSLTTSGEGHEQYF. Written as DNA, the CDR3 is TGTGCCAGCAGTCTAACGACTAGCGGGGAGGGTCACGAGCAGTACTTC. The J gene is TRBJ2-7, the V gene TRBV12-3 or TRBV12-4; TRBD2 agrees at 11 bases. The CDR3 spans 16 residues. J was trimmed by 5 bases and V by 5 bases; bases with no gene match: 11.

This clonotype came up many times. V and J are TRBV6-5 and TRBJ1-1, with 10 bases identical to TRBD1. Germline CDR1 reads MNHEY; CDR2 reads SVGAGI. V lost 2 bases, J lost 6 bases, and 9 bases stayed unmatched. The CDR3 loop spans 16 amino acids. CDR3 region: CASSYGGQGGRAEAFF. The CDR3 nucleotides read TGTGCCAGCAGTTACGGCGGACAGGGGGGGAGGGCTGAAGCTTTCTTT.

The rearrangement uses TRBV2 and TRBJ2-7, with a tentative D call TRBD1 (6 bases). Trimming took off 6 bases at V and 4 bases at J, with 19 bases between the two ends. In germline, CDR1 is SNHLY, CDR2 FYNNEI. The CDR3 runs 15 residues. DNA of the CDR3: TGTGCCAGCAGCCCCAGGGGTTTCATGAGTTACGAGCAGTACTTC. As protein: CASSPRGFMSYEQYF.

This clonotype was seen repeatedly, ten times or more. The chain combines TRBV6-2 or TRBV6-3 with TRBJ2-5; weak D call: TRBD2 (6 bases). This CDR3 is 13 amino acids long. Trimming pared 7 bases from V and 4 bases from J, leaving 13 bases between. Per germline, CDR1 MNHEY and CDR2 SVGEGT. The CDR3: CASNIADLETQYF. The CDR3 DNA is TGTGCCAGCAACATAGCGGATTTAGAGACCCAGTACTTC.

This clonotype was counted ten times or more. The chain carries TRBV6-5 and TRBJ2-3; D gene unclear. Germline V gene sequence: CDR1 MNHEY, CDR2 SVGAGI. The CDR3 length is 15 residues. Trimming cost V 2 bases and J 2 bases, with 11 bases left between them. The CDR3 loop reads CASSYQNVITDTQYF. CDR3 bases: TGTGCCAGCAGTTACCAAAACGTGATCACAGATACGCAGTATTTT.

This clonotype was recorded at least ten times. The genes are TRBV5-1 and TRBJ2-7; no definite D call. Trimming removed 4 bases at V and 0 bases at J, with 20 bases between. This CDR3 is 17 amino acids long. Germline loops: CDR1 SGHRS, CDR2 YFSETQ. The CDR3 sequence: CASSQKPDAPSSYEQYF. In DNA form, the CDR3 reads TGCGCCAGCAGCCAAAAACCGGACGCGCCTAGCTCCTACGAGCAGTACTTC.

The chain couples TRBV20-1 to TRBJ2-7, with TRBD2 as a possible D gene (7 bases). This CDR3 contains 13 residues. Germline loops: CDR1 DFQATT, CDR2 SNEGSKA (reference sequence). The DNA of the CDR3 is TGCAGCCCTGGGGGGGGCCCTACCTACGAGCAGTACTTC. This gives the protein CSPGGGPTYEQYF.

This clonotype was recorded at least ten times. J is TRBJ2-1 and V is TRBV7-3, with TRBD1 identical over 8 bases. This CDR3 is built from 15 residues. The germline CDR1 and CDR2 sequences are SGHTA and FQGTGA. The J segment lost 3 bases and the V segment lost 6 bases, leaving 7 bases of the junction unmatched. CDR3 sequence reads: CASSTYRGNYNEQFF. For the CDR3, the DNA is TGTGCCAGCAGTACCTACAGGGGGAACTACAATGAGCAGTTCTTC.

For this clonotype: A junction boundary mismatches the germline segment, possibly from a read error. The chain employs TRBV10-3 and TRBJ2-7; 7 bases line up with TRBD2. Germline V gives CDR1 ENHRY, CDR2 SYGVKD. This CDR3 is built from 13 residues. The CDR3 region is CASSSGRANEQYF. CDR3 in DNA: TGTGCCAGCAGTTCTGGGAGGGCCAATGAGCAGTACTTC.

This clonotype has ten or more counts. V usage is TRBV6-4 and J usage is TRBJ2-1; no clear D gene. V shed 3 bases and J shed 8 bases, with 20 bases lying between them. CDR1 and CDR2 (germline): MRHNA, SNTAGT. This CDR3 has 16 amino acids. CDR3 sequence reads: CASSEDFSTTPHEQFF. CDR3 DNA sequence: TGTGCCAGCAGTGAGGATTTTTCGACAACCCCCCATGAGCAGTTCTTC.

There are many counts of this clonotype. The V call is TRBV20-1, the J call TRBJ2-7, with D tentatively TRBD1 (7 bases). V lost 0 bases to trimming and J lost 1 base, with 13 bases between them. The CDR3 has 15 amino acids. The germline V gene encodes CDR1 DFQATT and CDR2 SNEGSKA (reference sequence). Here the CDR3 DNA reads TGCAGTGCTAGAGAGCCGGCAGGGGGGTCCTACGAGCAGTACTTC. This gives the protein CSAREPAGGSYEQYF.

This clonotype was seen at least ten times. The chain links TRBV11-2 to TRBJ1-5; 8 nucleotides match TRBD1. The CDR3 loop spans 17 amino acids. The germline CDR1 and CDR2 sequences are SGHAT and FQNNGV. The trim removed 5 bases at V and 2 bases at J, leaving 11 bases unmatched. The CDR3 coding sequence is TGTGCCAGCAGCCCCGGACAGGGAGGGTCTGGCAATCAGCCCCAGCATTTT. Translation gives CASSPGQGGSGNQPQHF.

Ten or more counts support this clonotype. This chain links TRBV6-5 with TRBJ2-1; TRBD2 matches 9 bases. Germline CDR1 is MNHEY and CDR2 is SVGAGI. The V gene end was trimmed by 5 bases and the J gene end by 7 bases; junction bases not matched to a gene: 9. The CDR3 covers 15 residues. CDR3 protein: CASSPAGGPRNEQFF. The CDR3 DNA follows: TGTGCCAGCAGTCCCGCGGGGGGGCCTCGGAATGAGCAGTTCTTC.

This clonotype showed up many times. This chain links TRBV10-3 with TRBJ1-5; D uncertain. Germline assignment: CDR1 ENHRY and CDR2 SYGVKD. V was clipped by 4 bases and J by 0 bases, with 22 bases between them. The length of the CDR3 is 19 residues. The CDR3 loop is CAISVIQASTQYSNQPQHF. Written as DNA, the CDR3 is TGTGCCATCAGTGTTATCCAGGCGAGCACCCAATATAGCAATCAGCCCCAGCATTTT.

The V gene is TRBV10-3, the J gene TRBJ2-5; D might be TRBD1 or TRBD2, each matching 7 bases. CDR3 length: 16 amino acids. In germline, CDR1 is ENHRY, CDR2 SYGVKD. V dropped 4 bases and J dropped 2 bases, with 17 bases sitting between them. The DNA of the CDR3 is TGTGCCATCAGTGCAGTAAGACAGGGAGGGCAAGAGACCCAGTACTTC. Its protein is CAISAVRQGGQETQYF.

Of note for this clonotype: A read error may account for a junction end that differs from germline. The chain has TRBV10-3 and TRBJ2-2, with a possible D match to TRBD2 (7 bases). The CDR3 has 16 amino acids. CDR1 ENHRY and CDR2 SYGVKD come from the germline V gene. This chain's CDR3 is CASSWGGQTYTGGLFF. Written as DNA, the CDR3 is TGTGCCAGCAGTTGGGGGGGCCAGACATACACCGGGGGGCTGTTTTTT.

The sample holds many counts of this clonotype. The chain uses TRBV30 and TRBJ1-6; the match to TRBD1 covers 9 bases. The V and J ends lost 3 bases and 14 bases, in that order; junction bases with no gene match: 11. Germline values: CDR1 GTSNPN, CDR2 SVGIG (reference sequence). The CDR3 loop spans 14 amino acids. This CDR3 is CAWRTGGIEVTLHF. The CDR3 DNA reads TGTGCCTGGAGAACAGGGGGCATCGAAGTCACCCTCCACTTT.

The chain carries TRBV7-9 and TRBJ2-7, with D uncertain. Germline V gene lookup returns CDR1 SEHNR and CDR2 FQNEAQ (reference sequence). The CDR3 is 11 residues long. V was clipped by 3 bases and J by 4 bases, with 4 bases between them. This CDR3 reads CASSFQYEQYF. The CDR3 DNA reads TGTGCCAGCAGCTTCCAGTACGAGCAGTACTTC.

The CDR3 region has the DNA TGCAGTGCTTCCCTAGGGCGTGCTAATGAAAAACTGTTTTTT. It yields the protein CSASLGRANEKLFF. This chain connects TRBV20-1 to TRBJ1-4, with no clear D. The CDR3 consists of 14 residues. Deletions cut 5 bases from V and 3 bases from J, with 13 bases between. CDR1 is DFQATT and CDR2 is SNEGSKA in the germline V gene (reference sequence).

The chain uses TRBV7-9 and TRBJ1-1; D possibly corresponds to TRBD1 (5 bases). Germline CDR1 SEHNR, CDR2 FQNEAQ (reference sequence). This CDR3 comprises 14 residues. V lost 4 bases and J 1 base, leaving 10 bases between the germline ends. The CDR3 sequence: CASSSGGGNTEAFF. As DNA, the CDR3 is TGTGCCAGCAGCTCCGGGGGGGGGAACACTGAAGCTTTCTTT.

This chain uses TRBV5-1 with TRBJ2-1, with 9 bases identical to TRBD1. Germline V CDR1 and CDR2: SGHRS, YFSETQ. Losses at the gene ends were 2 bases for V and 5 bases for J; bases not matched to a gene: 2. The CDR3 totals 14 residues. For the CDR3, the DNA is TGCGCCAGCAGCTTCCGGGACAGGGACAATGAGCAGTTCTTC. Its protein is CASSFRDRDNEQFF. The full variable domain, rest sourced from reference TRBV5-1 and TRBJ2-1, is KAGVTQTPRYLIKTRGQQVTLSCSPISGHRSVSWYQQTPGQGLQFLFEYFSETQRNKGNFPGRFSGRQFSNSRSEMNVSTLELGDSALYLCASSFRDRDNEQFFGPGTRLTVL.

This clonotype was found many times. V and J are TRBV5-4 and TRBJ2-4; 9 nucleotides align to TRBD1. CDR1 is SGHNT, CDR2 YYREEE, per germline (reference sequence). The V gene end was trimmed by 7 bases and the J gene end by 5 bases; junction bases not matched to a gene: 10. This CDR3 is built from 15 residues. This chain's CDR3 is CASARGTGFENIQYF. The CDR3 bases are TGTGCCAGCGCTCGAGGGACAGGGTTTGAAAACATTCAGTACTTC.

This clonotype was seen at least ten times. The chain's CDR3 is CASSLEVGAQPLGAQHF. The CDR3 DNA sequence: TGTGCCAGCAGCTTAGAGGTGGGGGCCCAGCCCCTAGGAGCCCAGCATTTT. The rearrangement links TRBV11-2 to TRBJ1-5; possible D gene TRBD1, 6 bases. V lost 0 bases and J lost 11, with 23 bases in between. CDR1 SGHAT and CDR2 FQNNGV come from the germline V gene. The CDR3 sequence is 17 residues long.

At least ten counts were recorded for this clonotype. The chain links TRBV7-3 to TRBJ1-1, with D perhaps matching TRBD1 (6 bases). Per the germline V gene, CDR1 is SGHTA and CDR2 is FQGTGA. The V and J ends lost 5 bases and 1 base respectively, with 8 bases between them. The CDR3 is made up of 13 amino acids. The CDR3 coding sequence is TGTGCCAGCAGCGGGGGACAGAACACTGAAGCTTTCTTT. Its protein is CASSGGQNTEAFF. Complete variable domain (other parts from reference TRBV7-3 and TRBJ1-1): GAGVSQTPSNKVTEKGKYVELRCDPISGHTALYWYRQSLGQGPEFLIYFQGTGAADDSGLPNDRFFAVRPEGSVSTLKIQRTERGDSAVYLCASSGGQNTEAFFGQGTRLTVV.